These T cell receptor beta chains were read from a single sample in a study of blood T cells in healthy people across ages. TCRdb itself ran the 5' RACE reads through MiXCR, one entry per CDR3 protein. Among fewer than 1,000,000 distinct CDR3 sequences listed, more than 40% were seen once. Sequenced: blood. The origin of the receptors is a man aged 55-75 years in good health. CDR3s include the opening cysteine and the closing phenylalanine or tryptophan. A D gene is named only where the DNA matches it firmly. Expanded clones are given a class, and other clones once, few, many or no size at all.

D: NA; size: NA; J: TRBJ1-2; V: TRBV4-2; DNA: TGTGCCAGCAGCCAAGCCCGTGGTGGAGCTAACTATGGCTACACCTTC; CDR3: CASSQARGGANYGYTF
D: NA; size: NA; J: TRBJ1-2; V: TRBV30; DNA: TGTGCCTTGATGGGCGCAGGGAACTATGGCTACACCTTC; CDR3: CALMGAGNYGYTF
D: NA; size: NA; J: TRBJ1-6; V: TRBV9; DNA: TGTGCCAGCAGCGGGGGGTGGAATTCACCCCTCCACTTT; CDR3: CASSGGWNSPLHF
D: NA; size: NA; J: TRBJ2-7; V: TRBV7-2; DNA: TGTGCCAGCAGTTTATACGGGGGAACCTACGAGCAGTACTTC; CDR3: CASSLYGGTYEQYF
D: TRBD2; size: NA; J: TRBJ2-1; V: TRBV4-3; DNA: TGCGCCAGCAGCCAGGAGGCTAGCGGGGGTCAAAGCTCCTACAATGAGCAGTTCTTC; CDR3: CASSQEASGGQSSYNEQFF
D: NA; size: NA; J: TRBJ2-5; V: TRBV11-3; DNA: TGTGCCAGCAGCTCCCGGCCGCGAGTTGGCTCATGGCCGGCCCAGTACTTC; CDR3: CASSSRPRVGSWPAQYF
D: NA; size: once; J: TRBJ2-7; V: TRBV11-3; DNA: TGTGCCAGCAGCTTAGATGGCGGGCCAAACGTCTACGAGCAGTACTTC; CDR3: CASSLDGGPNVYEQYF
D: TRBD2; size: NA; J: TRBJ2-1; V: TRBV5-1; DNA: TGCGCCAGCATGGGACTAGTGGGTGAGCAGTTCTTC; CDR3: CASMGLVGEQFF
D: NA; size: NA; J: TRBJ2-5; V: TRBV20-1; DNA: TGCAGTGCTCCCGGGGTCAGCTACCAAGAGACCCAGTACTTC; CDR3: CSAPGVSYQETQYF
D: NA; size: many; J: TRBJ2-7; V: TRBV7-8; DNA: TGTGCCAGCAGCTTGGGAAGCCAGGCCTTGGTACAGTACTTC; CDR3: CASSLGSQALVQYF
D: NA; size: NA; J: TRBJ1-1; V: TRBV7-9; DNA: TGTGCCAGCAGCTCGGACACCAGGAACACTGAAGCTTTCTTT; CDR3: CASSSDTRNTEAFF
D: NA; size: NA; J: TRBJ1-1; V: TRBV7-9; DNA: TGTGCCAGCAGCCCGACGGTATTGACCACTGAAGCTTTCTTT; CDR3: CASSPTVLTTEAFF
D: NA; size: few; J: TRBJ2-7; V: TRBV11-2; DNA: TGTGCCAGCAGCTCCGACGGGAACGAGCAGTACTTC; CDR3: CASSSDGNEQYF
D: NA; size: NA; J: TRBJ2-7; V: TRBV20-1; DNA: TGCAGCGCTAGCGGACAGGTTGGGGAGCAGTACTTC; CDR3: CSASGQVGEQYF
D: TRBD1; size: NA; J: TRBJ1-2; V: TRBV7-9; DNA: TGTGCCAGCAGCTTAAGGGGACAGGGCAGTGGCTACACCTTC; CDR3: CASSLRGQGSGYTF
D: TRBD1; size: NA; J: TRBJ1-1; V: TRBV5-6; DNA: TGTGCCAGCAGCAAGGCGGCAGGGGGTAGTACTGAAGCTTTCTTT; CDR3: CASSKAAGGSTEAFF
D: TRBD1; size: NA; J: TRBJ1-2; V: TRBV7-2; DNA: TGTGCCAGCAGCCTTGGACAGGGACCAAAATCCAAAGGCTACACCTTC; CDR3: CASSLGQGPKSKGYTF
D: NA; size: NA; J: TRBJ2-4; V: TRBV5-1; DNA: TGCGCCAGCAGCTTGGCATTGCGTCTACAGTACTTC; CDR3: CASSLALRLQYF
D: TRBD1; size: NA; J: TRBJ1-1; V: TRBV7-9; DNA: TGTGCCAGCAGCTTAAAGGGACAGGGAGGCACTGAAGCTTTCTTT; CDR3: CASSLKGQGGTEAFF
D: NA; size: NA; J: TRBJ2-5; V: TRBV24-1; DNA: TGTGCCACCAGGGCCCACGGGGGGCTCGATGAGCAGTACTTC; CDR3: CATRAHGGLDEQYF
D: NA; size: NA; J: TRBJ2-7; V: TRBV12-3/TRBV12-4; DNA: TGTGCCAGCAGTCCAAACCCTGTCCGGGAGCAGTACTTC; CDR3: CASSPNPVREQYF
D: TRBD1; size: NA; J: TRBJ2-6; V: TRBV6-1; DNA: TGTGCCAGCAGACGTGGGACAGGGAACTCTGGGTCCAACGTCCTGACTTTC; CDR3: CASRRGTGNSGSNVLTF
D: NA; size: few; J: TRBJ2-5; V: TRBV18; DNA: TGTGCCAGCTCACCACCCCAGGGGGGGAGCCAAGAGACCCAGTACTTC; CDR3: CASSPPQGGSQETQYF
D: TRBD2; size: NA; J: TRBJ2-5; V: TRBV7-2; DNA: TGTGCCAGCAGCTTAGGAGCGGGGGCGAGGGTTCGAGAGACCCAGTACTTC; CDR3: CASSLGAGARVRETQYF
D: TRBD2; size: NA; J: TRBJ2-5; V: TRBV12-3/TRBV12-4; DNA: TGTGCCAGCAGTTTGTCTAGCGGTAACAATGAGCAGTACTTC; CDR3: CASSLSSGNNEQYF
D: TRBD1; size: few; J: TRBJ1-2; V: TRBV14; DNA: TGTGCCAGCAGCCAAGATCGGACAGGGGGTGCCTATGGCTACACCTTC; CDR3: CASSQDRTGGAYGYTF
D: NA; size: NA; J: TRBJ2-7; V: TRBV9; DNA: TGTGCCAGCGGCGTAGGCGTCCGGGCAGGGCCCTACGAGCAGTACTTC; CDR3: CASGVGVRAGPYEQYF
D: TRBD1; size: NA; J: TRBJ2-6; V: TRBV30; DNA: TGTGCCTGGAACGGACAGGCCCGCTCTGGGGCCAACGTCCTGACTTTC; CDR3: CAWNGQARSGANVLTF
D: NA; size: NA; J: TRBJ1-4; V: TRBV2; DNA: TGTGCCAGCAGTGAAGGTCAAACAGGGAACTTTAGAAAACTGTTTTTT; CDR3: CASSEGQTGNFRKLFF
D: TRBD1; size: NA; J: TRBJ1-2; V: TRBV20-1; DNA: TGCAGTGCTATCTTGACAGGGGCCAAATCTAACTATGGCTACACCTTC; CDR3: CSAILTGAKSNYGYTF
D: TRBD2; size: NA; J: TRBJ2-1; V: TRBV6-2/TRBV6-3; DNA: TGTGCCAGCAGTAGGGAGGGACTAGCGGCTCTCGGACTCAATGAGCAGTTCTTC; CDR3: CASSREGLAALGLNEQFF
D: NA; size: NA; J: TRBJ2-5; V: TRBV20-1; DNA: TGCAGTGCTAGAGATCAGTCAACCTATCAAGAGACCCAGTACTTC; CDR3: CSARDQSTYQETQYF
D: NA; size: NA; J: TRBJ2-5; V: TRBV18; DNA: TGTGCCAGCTCACCACCGTTCCACGAGACCCAGTACTTC; CDR3: CASSPPFHETQYF
D: NA; size: NA; J: TRBJ1-3; V: TRBV12-3/TRBV12-4; DNA: TGTGCCAGCAGTTTAAAGGTTGGGCACACCATATATTTT; CDR3: CASSLKVGHTIYF
D: NA; size: NA; J: TRBJ2-5; V: TRBV20-1; DNA: TGCAGTGCCAGGGCGCGGGACCACTACAATGAGCAGTACTTC; CDR3: CSARARDHYNEQYF
D: TRBD2; size: NA; J: TRBJ2-1; V: TRBV29-1; DNA: TGCACCGTTGAAGACGGGACTAGCAATGAGCAGTTCTTC; CDR3: CTVEDGTSNEQFF
D: NA; size: many; J: TRBJ2-7; V: TRBV6-1; DNA: TGTGCCAGCAGTGAGCGTCGGAAAGCTTTGTACTTC; CDR3: CASSERRKALYF
D: NA; size: NA; J: TRBJ2-5; V: TRBV5-1; DNA: TGCGCCAGCAGAAAGAACAGGGAAGAGACCCAGTACTTC; CDR3: CASRKNREETQYF
D: NA; size: NA; J: TRBJ2-3; V: TRBV12-5; DNA: TGTGCTAGTGGTTTGGTACCAGGTGGTCGGGGCACAGATACGCAGTATTTT; CDR3: CASGLVPGGRGTDTQYF
D: NA; size: NA; J: TRBJ1-2; V: TRBV6-2/TRBV6-3; DNA: TGTGCCAGCAGCTCCGGGACCCGAAGTGGCTACACCTTC; CDR3: CASSSGTRSGYTF
D: NA; size: few; J: TRBJ2-1; V: TRBV6-5; DNA: TGTGCCAGCAGTTACGATGCCGGGAGCGGGCTCTACAATGAGCAGTTCTTC; CDR3: CASSYDAGSGLYNEQFF
D: NA; size: NA; J: TRBJ2-3; V: TRBV7-9; DNA: TGTGCCAGCAGTTGGGGGCTCCCTGCAGATACGCAGTATTTT; CDR3: CASSWGLPADTQYF
D: TRBD1; size: NA; J: TRBJ2-7; V: TRBV7-9; DNA: TGTGCCAGCAGACCGCCGGGACAGAGTGCCTCCTACGAGCAGTACTTC; CDR3: CASRPPGQSASYEQYF
D: NA; size: many; J: TRBJ2-3; V: TRBV20-1; DNA: TGCAGTGCTCTCGGAGGGGAAAACACAGATACGCAGTATTTT; CDR3: CSALGGENTDTQYF
D: NA; size: NA; J: TRBJ1-5; V: TRBV12-3/TRBV12-4; DNA: TGTGCCAGCAGTTTGGCCCGAAGACAGTATAGCAATCAGCCCCAGCATTTT; CDR3: CASSLARRQYSNQPQHF
D: TRBD2; size: NA; J: TRBJ2-5; V: TRBV6-1; DNA: TGTGCCAGTCCGAAATCCCCTCCCCTACTAGCGGGGGGCCCCGAGACCCAGTACTTC; CDR3: CASPKSPPLLAGGPETQYF
D: NA; size: NA; J: TRBJ2-7; V: TRBV28; DNA: TGTGCCAGCAACTTTCAACAGGTCTCTAAGCAGTACTTC; CDR3: CASNFQQVSKQYF
D: TRBD1; size: NA; J: TRBJ1-1; V: TRBV3-1; DNA: TGTGCCAGCAGCCAAGCCGGACAGGGCCGCAAAGCTTTCTTT; CDR3: CASSQAGQGRKAFF
D: TRBD1; size: NA; J: TRBJ1-5; V: TRBV5-6; DNA: TGTGCCAGCAGCACAGGGGTGCGTCAGCCCCAGCATTTT; CDR3: CASSTGVRQPQHF
D: NA; size: NA; J: TRBJ2-4; V: TRBV12-3/TRBV12-4; DNA: TGTGCCAGCGGAGAGAACAAAAACATTCAGTACTTC; CDR3: CASGENKNIQYF
D: NA; size: NA; J: TRBJ1-6; V: TRBV6-2/TRBV6-3; DNA: TGTTCCAGCAGCTACTGGTACAGTGGAACCGATAATTCACCCCTCCACTTT; CDR3: CSSSYWYSGTDNSPLHF
D: TRBD1; size: NA; J: TRBJ1-5; V: TRBV20-1; DNA: TGCAGTGCTAGAGATTGGGACAGGGGGGATCAGCCCCAGCATTTT; CDR3: CSARDWDRGDQPQHF
D: NA; size: few; J: TRBJ2-5; V: TRBV7-2; DNA: TGTGCCAGCAGCGTAACAGGCTTCCAAGAGACCCAGTACTTC; CDR3: CASSVTGFQETQYF
D: NA; size: once; J: TRBJ2-3; V: TRBV12-3/TRBV12-4; DNA: TGTGCCAGCAGTCCCCGCTGGGCGCAGTATTTT; CDR3: CASSPRWAQYF
D: NA; size: NA; J: TRBJ1-1; V: TRBV3-1; DNA: TGTGCCAGCAGCCAAGATTGGAGGGGGACCACTGAAGCTTTCTTT; CDR3: CASSQDWRGTTEAFF
D: TRBD1; size: few; J: TRBJ1-4; V: TRBV6-5; DNA: TGTGCCAGCAGGGGACAGGGCTATGAAAAACTGTTTTTT; CDR3: CASRGQGYEKLFF
D: TRBD1; size: NA; J: TRBJ2-7; V: TRBV25-1; DNA: TGTGCCAGCAGTGAAGCCAACAGGGGGCCCCGCGAGCAGTACTTC; CDR3: CASSEANRGPREQYF